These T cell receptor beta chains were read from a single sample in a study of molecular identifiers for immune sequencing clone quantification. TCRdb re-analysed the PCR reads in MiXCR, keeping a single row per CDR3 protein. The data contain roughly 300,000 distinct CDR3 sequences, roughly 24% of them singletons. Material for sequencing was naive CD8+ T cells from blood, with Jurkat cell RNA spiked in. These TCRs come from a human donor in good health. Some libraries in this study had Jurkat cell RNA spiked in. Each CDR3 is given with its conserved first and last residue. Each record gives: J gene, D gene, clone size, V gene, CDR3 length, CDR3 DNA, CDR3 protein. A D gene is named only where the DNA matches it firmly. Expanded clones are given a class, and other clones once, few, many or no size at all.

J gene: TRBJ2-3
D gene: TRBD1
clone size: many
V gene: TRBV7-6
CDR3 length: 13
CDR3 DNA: TGTGCCAGCAGCGAAGGGGGCTCAGATACGCAGTATTTT
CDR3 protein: CASSEGGSDTQYF

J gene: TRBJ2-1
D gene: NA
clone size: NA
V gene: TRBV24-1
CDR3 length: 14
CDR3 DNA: TGTGCCACCAGTGAACGGGGCACTTACAATGAGCAGTTCTTC
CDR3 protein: CATSERGTYNEQFF

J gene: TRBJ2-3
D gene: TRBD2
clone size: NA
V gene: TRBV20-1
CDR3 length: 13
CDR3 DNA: TGCAGTGCTATAGCGGGAGCCGGAGATACGCAGTATTTT
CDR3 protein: CSAIAGAGDTQYF

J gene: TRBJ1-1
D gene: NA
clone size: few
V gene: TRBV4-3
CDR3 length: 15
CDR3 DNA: TGCGCCAGCAGCCAAGATTGGGCAGGGGCGCCTGAAGCTTTCTTT
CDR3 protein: CASSQDWAGAPEAFF

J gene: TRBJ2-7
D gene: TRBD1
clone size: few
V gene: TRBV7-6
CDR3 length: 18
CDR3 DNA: TGTGCCAGCAGCCTAGGGACAGGGGGTTCATTCAACACCTACGAGCAGTACTTC
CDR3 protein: CASSLGTGGSFNTYEQYF

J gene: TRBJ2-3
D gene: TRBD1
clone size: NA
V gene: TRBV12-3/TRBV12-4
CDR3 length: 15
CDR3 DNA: TGTGCCAGCAGTTCGGACAGGGGGATGACAGATGCGCAGTATTTT
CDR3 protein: CASSSDRGMTDAQYF

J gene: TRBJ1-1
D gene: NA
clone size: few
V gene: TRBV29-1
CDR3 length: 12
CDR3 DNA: TGCAGCGTTGAAGGGGGGGGGACTGAAGCTTTCTTT
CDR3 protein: CSVEGGGTEAFF

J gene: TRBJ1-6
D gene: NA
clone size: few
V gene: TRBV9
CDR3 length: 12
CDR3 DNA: TGTGCCAGCCAGGGGTATAATTCACCCCTCCACTTT
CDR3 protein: CASQGYNSPLHF

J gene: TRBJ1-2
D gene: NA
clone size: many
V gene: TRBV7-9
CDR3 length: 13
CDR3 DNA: TGTGCCAGCAGCTTAGCTGGATCTTCCGGCTACACCTTC
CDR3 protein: CASSLAGSSGYTF

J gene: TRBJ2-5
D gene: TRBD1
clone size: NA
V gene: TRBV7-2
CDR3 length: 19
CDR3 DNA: TGTGCCAGCAGCCCCCTGGACAGGGCAACCGAGGGCTTCCAAGAGACCCAGTACTTC
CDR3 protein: CASSPLDRATEGFQETQYF

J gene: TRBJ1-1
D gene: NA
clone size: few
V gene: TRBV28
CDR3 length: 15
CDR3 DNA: TGTGCCAGCAGTTTATGGGGACGGACGAACACTGAAGCTTTCTTT
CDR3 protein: CASSLWGRTNTEAFF

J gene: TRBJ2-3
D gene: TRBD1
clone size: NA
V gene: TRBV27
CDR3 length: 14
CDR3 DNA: TGTGCCAGCAGCCCGGGACAGGCAGCAGATACGCAGTATTTT
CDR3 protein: CASSPGQAADTQYF

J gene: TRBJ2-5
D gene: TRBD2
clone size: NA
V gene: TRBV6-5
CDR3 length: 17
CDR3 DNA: TGTGCCAGCAAGGGGGGGCTAGCGGGAGCTTTGGAAGCGACCCAGTACTTC
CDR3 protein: CASKGGLAGALEATQYF

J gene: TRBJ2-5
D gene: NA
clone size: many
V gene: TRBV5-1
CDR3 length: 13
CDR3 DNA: TGCGCCAGCAAGCCTGCGGGGCAAGAGACCCAGTACTTC
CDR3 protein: CASKPAGQETQYF

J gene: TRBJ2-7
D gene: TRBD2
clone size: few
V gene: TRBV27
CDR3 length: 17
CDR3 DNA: TGTGCCAGCAGTACGGGACTAGCGGGAGGCAACCCCTACGAGCAGTACTTC
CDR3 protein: CASSTGLAGGNPYEQYF

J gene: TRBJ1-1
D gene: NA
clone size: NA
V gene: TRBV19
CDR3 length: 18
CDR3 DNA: TGTGCCAGCGCCCACCGTGGGGCAGGAAGGTTTATGAACACTGAAGCTTTCTTT
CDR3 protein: CASAHRGAGRFMNTEAFF

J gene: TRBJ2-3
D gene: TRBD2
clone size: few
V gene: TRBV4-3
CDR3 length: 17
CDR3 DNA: TGCGCCAGCAGCCAAGATCTCGCGGGAGGGCTGGCAGATACGCAGTATTTT
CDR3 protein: CASSQDLAGGLADTQYF

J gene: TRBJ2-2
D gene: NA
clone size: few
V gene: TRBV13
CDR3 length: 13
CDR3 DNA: TGTGCCAGCAGCTTAGGAACACGCGGGGAGCTGTTTTTT
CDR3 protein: CASSLGTRGELFF

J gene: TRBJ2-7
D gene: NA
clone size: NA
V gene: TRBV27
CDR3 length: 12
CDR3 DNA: TGTGCCAGCAGTTTTACAGGTACCGAGCAGTACTTC
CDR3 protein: CASSFTGTEQYF

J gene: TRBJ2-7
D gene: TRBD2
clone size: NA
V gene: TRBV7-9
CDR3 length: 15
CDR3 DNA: TGTGCCAGCAGCTCCACTAGCGGGGATCCCTACGAGCAGTCCTTC
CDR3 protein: CASSSTSGDPYEQSF

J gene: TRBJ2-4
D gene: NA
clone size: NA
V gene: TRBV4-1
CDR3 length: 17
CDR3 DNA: TGCGCCAGCAGCCAAGGGTCCGGAGGGGCAGCCAATAACATTCAGTACTTC
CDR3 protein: CASSQGSGGAANNIQYF

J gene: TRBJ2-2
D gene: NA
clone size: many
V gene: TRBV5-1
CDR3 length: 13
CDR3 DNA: TGCGCCAGCATGAAGGGTTGGACCGGGGAGCTGTTTTTT
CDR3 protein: CASMKGWTGELFF

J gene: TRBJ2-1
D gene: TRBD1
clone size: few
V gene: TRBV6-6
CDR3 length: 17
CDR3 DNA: TGTGCCAGCAGTCCTCGCCCGGGACAGGGGCCCTACAATGAGCAGTTCTTC
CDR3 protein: CASSPRPGQGPYNEQFF

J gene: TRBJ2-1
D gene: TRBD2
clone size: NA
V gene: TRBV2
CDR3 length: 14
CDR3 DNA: TGTGCCAGCAGAGGGAGGACTAGCGGGAATGAGCAGTCCTTC
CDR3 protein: CASRGRTSGNEQSF

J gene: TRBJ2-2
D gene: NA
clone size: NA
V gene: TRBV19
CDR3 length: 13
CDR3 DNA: TGTGCCGGTAGTATCAGTTACACCGGGGAGCTGTTTTTT
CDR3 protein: CAGSISYTGELFF

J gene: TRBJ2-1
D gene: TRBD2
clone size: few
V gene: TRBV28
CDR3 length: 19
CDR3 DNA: TGTGCCAGCACCCCAGGGACTAGCGGAAAAGGGGGCTTCTACAATGAGCAGTTCTTC
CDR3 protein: CASTPGTSGKGGFYNEQFF

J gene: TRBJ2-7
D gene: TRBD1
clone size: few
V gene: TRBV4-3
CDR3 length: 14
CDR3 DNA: TGCGCCAGCAGCCTCCGACAGGGATCGGGTGAGCAGTACTTC
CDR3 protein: CASSLRQGSGEQYF

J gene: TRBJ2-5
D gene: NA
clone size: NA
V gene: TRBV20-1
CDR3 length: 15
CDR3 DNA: TGCAGTGCTTGTGGACTCGAATCCCCTCAAGAGACCCAGTACTTC
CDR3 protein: CSACGLESPQETQYF

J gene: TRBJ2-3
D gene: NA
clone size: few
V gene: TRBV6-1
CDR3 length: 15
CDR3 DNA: TGTGCCAGCAGTGAAAGGAGGGCCCTCAAGAGTACGCAGTATTTT
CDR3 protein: CASSERRALKSTQYF

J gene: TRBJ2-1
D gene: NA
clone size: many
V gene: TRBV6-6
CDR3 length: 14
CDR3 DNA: TGTGCCAGCAGCAGCGACACCTCCTACAATGAGCAGTTCTTC
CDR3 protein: CASSSDTSYNEQFF

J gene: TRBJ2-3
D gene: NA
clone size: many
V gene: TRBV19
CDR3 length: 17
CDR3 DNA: TGTGCCAGTAGTATAGGTACGGCCGTATCGTTTCGGGATACGCAGTATTTT
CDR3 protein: CASSIGTAVSFRDTQYF

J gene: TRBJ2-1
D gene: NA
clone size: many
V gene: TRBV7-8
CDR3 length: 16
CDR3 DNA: TGTGCCAGCAGCTTAGCGCTAGGTTACAGCTACAATGAGCAGTTCTTC
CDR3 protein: CASSLALGYSYNEQFF

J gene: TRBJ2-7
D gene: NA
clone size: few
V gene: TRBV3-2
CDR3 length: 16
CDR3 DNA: TGTGCCAGCACCGGAGCGGGGACAGGGATAACCTACGAGCAGTACTTC
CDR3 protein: CASTGAGTGITYEQYF

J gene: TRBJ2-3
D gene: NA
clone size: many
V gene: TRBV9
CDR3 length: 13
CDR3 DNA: TGTGCCAGCAGGGATACTGACACAGATACGCAGTATTTT
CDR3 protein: CASRDTDTDTQYF

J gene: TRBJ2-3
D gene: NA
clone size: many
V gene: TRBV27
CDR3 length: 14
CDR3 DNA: TGTGCCAGCAGTTACACTGAATCCACAGATACGCAGTATTTT
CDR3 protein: CASSYTESTDTQYF

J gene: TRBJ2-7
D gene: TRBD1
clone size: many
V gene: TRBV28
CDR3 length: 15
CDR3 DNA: TGTGCCAGCAGTTTCAGGGGGATTGCATCCTACGAGCAGTACTTC
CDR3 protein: CASSFRGIASYEQYF

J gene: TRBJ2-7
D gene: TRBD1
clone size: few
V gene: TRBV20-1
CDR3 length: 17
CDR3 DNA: TGCAGTGCTTGGCCCCCAGGGGGCGTACAAAGGGTTTACGAGCAGTACTTC
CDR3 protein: CSAWPPGGVQRVYEQYF

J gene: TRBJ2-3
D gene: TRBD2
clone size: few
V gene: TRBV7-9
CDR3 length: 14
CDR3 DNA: TGTGCCAGCACCCGGACTAGCGGGAGAGATACGCAGTATTTT
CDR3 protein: CASTRTSGRDTQYF

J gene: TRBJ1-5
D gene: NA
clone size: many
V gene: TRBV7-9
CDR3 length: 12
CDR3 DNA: TGTGCCAGCAGCCGGGGAGGGCAGCCCCAGCATTTT
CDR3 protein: CASSRGGQPQHF

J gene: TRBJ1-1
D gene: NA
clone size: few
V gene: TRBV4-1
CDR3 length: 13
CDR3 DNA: TGCGCCAGCAGCCCAAGAGTCTCAAGTGAAGCTTTCTTT
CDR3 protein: CASSPRVSSEAFF

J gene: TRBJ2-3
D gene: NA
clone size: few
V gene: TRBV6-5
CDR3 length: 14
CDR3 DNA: TGTGCCAGCAGCCTTTACGGGGTCACAGATACGCAGTATTTT
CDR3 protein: CASSLYGVTDTQYF

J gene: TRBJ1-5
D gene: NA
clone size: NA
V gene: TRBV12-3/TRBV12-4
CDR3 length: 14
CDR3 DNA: TGTGCCAGCAGTTTGACAGTGGGCAATCAGCCCCAGCATTTT
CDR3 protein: CASSLTVGNQPQHF

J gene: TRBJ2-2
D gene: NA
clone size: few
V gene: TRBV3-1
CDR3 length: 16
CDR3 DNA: TGTGCCAGCAGCCCCCCGACTAGAATCCTCGGTGGGGAGCTGTTTTTT
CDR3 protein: CASSPPTRILGGELFF

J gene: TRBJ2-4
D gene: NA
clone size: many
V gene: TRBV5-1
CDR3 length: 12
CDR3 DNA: TGCGCCAGCAGCTCACAAGAGGGCATTCAGTACTTC
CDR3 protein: CASSSQEGIQYF

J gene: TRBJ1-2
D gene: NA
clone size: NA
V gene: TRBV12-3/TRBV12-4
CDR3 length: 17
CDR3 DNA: TGTGCCAGCAGCGGGACGGTTCTCGGGCCGGCTAACTATGGCTACACCTTC
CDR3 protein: CASSGTVLGPANYGYTF

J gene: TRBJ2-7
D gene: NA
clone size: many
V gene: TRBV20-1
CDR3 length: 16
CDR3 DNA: TGCAGTGCTAGCGCCCTCCCAGACTCCCTCTCCTACGAGCAGTACTTC
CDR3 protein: CSASALPDSLSYEQYF

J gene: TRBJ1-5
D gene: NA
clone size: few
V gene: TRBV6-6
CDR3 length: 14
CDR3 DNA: TGTGCCAGCCAGGGCCTTAGTCTCTTGCAGCCCCAGCATTTT
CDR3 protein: CASQGLSLLQPQHF

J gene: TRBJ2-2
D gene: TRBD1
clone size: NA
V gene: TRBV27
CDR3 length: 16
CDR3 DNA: TGTGCCAGCAGTTCGAGGGACAGTGGGCAGACCGGGGAGCTGTTTTTT
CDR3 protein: CASSSRDSGQTGELFF

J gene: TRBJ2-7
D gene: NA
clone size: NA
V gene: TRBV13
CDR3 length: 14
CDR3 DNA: TGTGCCAGCAGCCAAATTGCTTCTCCCTACGAGCAGTACTTC
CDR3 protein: CASSQIASPYEQYF

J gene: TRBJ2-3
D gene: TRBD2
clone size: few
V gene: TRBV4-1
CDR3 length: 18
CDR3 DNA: TGCGCCAGCAGCCTCCGAGAGAGTACCCTAGCGGGTTCGGATACGCAGTATTTT
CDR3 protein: CASSLRESTLAGSDTQYF

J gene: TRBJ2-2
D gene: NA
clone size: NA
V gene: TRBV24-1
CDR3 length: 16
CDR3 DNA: TGTGCCACCAGTGACCGGGGACTTCAAGAGACCGGGGAGCTGTTTTTT
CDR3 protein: CATSDRGLQETGELFF